This is a list of T cell receptor beta chains from one sample in a study of blood T cell repertoires in COVID-19. TCRdb's table, derived via immunoSEQ multiplex PCR, lists solely in-frame clones and lacks some. This sample has roughly 150,000 clones; approximately 93% occur once, and the top ten carry 2%. The sample was peripheral blood. The source of these receptors is a woman in her sixties with COVID-19, enrolled during active disease. The CDR3 runs from the conserved cysteine through the conserved F or W. The D gene is left open where the match is weak. For some rows the clone size is stated as once, few or many, or as a class when expanded; others skip it.

TRBJ1-4	TRBD1	-	TRBV5-6	CASSLLRDRGRGANEKLFF	TGTGCCAGCAGCTTGCTCCGGGACAGGGGTAGAGGGGCTAATGAAAAACTGTTTTTT
TRBJ2-2	-	-	TRBV7-2	CASSSRGQQGAGELFF	TGTGCCAGCAGCTCGCGGGGACAGCAGGGCGCCGGGGAGCTGTTTTTT
TRBJ1-6	TRBD1	-	TRBV5-1	CASSLAGTGNSPLHF	TGCGCCAGCAGCTTGGCCGGGACAGGGAATTCACCCCTCCACTTT
TRBJ2-5	TRBD2	once	TRBV7-2	CASSPGGAQETQYF	TGTGCCAGCTCACCCGGGGGGGCTCAAGAGACCCAGTACTTC
TRBJ2-7	-	-	TRBV11-1	CASSLAPRYEQYF	TGTGCCAGCAGCTTAGCTCCCCGTTACGAGCAGTACTTC
TRBJ1-2	-	-	TRBV4-3	CASSQEHRTNYGYTF	TGCGCCAGCAGCCAAGAGCACAGGACTAACTATGGCTACACCTTC
TRBJ2-2	-	-	TRBV5-4	CASSRPTSGTGELFF	TGTGCCAGCAGCCGCCCCACTAGTGGCACCGGGGAGCTGTTTTTT
TRBJ1-6	TRBD1	few	TRBV7-2	CASRPQGDHSPLHF	TGTGCCAGCAGACCACAGGGGGATCATTCACCCCTCCACTTT
TRBJ1-1	-	-	TRBV5-1	CASSLGGVSWNTEAFF	TGCGCCAGCAGCTTGGGGGGAGTGTCGTGGAACACTGAAGCTTTCTTT
TRBJ2-5	TRBD2	-	TRBV5-1	CASSLESAGGLGETQYF	TGCGCCAGCAGCTTGGAGTCGGCGGGGGGGCTGGGAGAGACCCAGTACTTC
TRBJ2-6	TRBD1	-	TRBV2	CASPTGPGANVLTF	TGTGCCAGCCCGACAGGGCCAGGGGCCAACGTCCTGACTTTC
TRBJ2-5	TRBD2	once	TRBV30	CAWRVIAGVQETQYF	TGTGCCTGGAGAGTAATAGCGGGGGTACAAGAGACCCAGTACTTC
TRBJ2-6	-	-	TRBV15	CATSRGDSSRDVLTF	TGTGCCACCAGCAGAGGCGACTCCTCCAGGGACGTCCTGACTTTC
TRBJ1-2	-	-	TRBV18	CASSPDRYGYTF	TGTGCCAGCTCACCGGACAGATATGGCTACACCTTC
TRBJ1-2	TRBD1	-	TRBV11-3	CASSLGQGTGYTF	TGTGCCAGCAGCTTAGGACAGGGGACTGGCTACACCTTC
TRBJ1-1	-	few	TRBV3-1/TRBV3-2	CASSLQGTEAFF	TGTGCCAGCAGCCTGCAGGGGACTGAAGCTTTCTTT
TRBJ2-2	-	-	TRBV6-2/TRBV6-3	CASSYGTLGFFRELFF	TGTGCCAGCAGTTACGGGACATTGGGGTTTTTCCGGGAGCTGTTTTTT
TRBJ1-1	TRBD1	-	TRBV29-1	CSAAGQLNTEAFF	TGCAGCGCCGCGGGACAGTTGAACACTGAAGCTTTCTTT
TRBJ1-2	-	-	TRBV9	CASSPDTNYGYTF	TGTGCCAGCAGCCCGGACACCAACTATGGCTACACCTTC
TRBJ2-2	-	-	TRBV6-2/TRBV6-3	CASSPVPGLGELFF	TGTGCCAGCAGCCCAGTTCCGGGACTCGGGGAGCTGTTTTTT
TRBJ1-5	-	-	TRBV6-6	CASSYGMTVRAQHF	TGTGCCAGCAGTTACGGAATGACAGTCCGAGCCCAGCATTTT
TRBJ2-3	-	-	TRBV9	CASSVGSGSSTDTQYF	TGTGCCAGCAGCGTAGGGAGCGGATCAAGCACAGATACGCAGTATTTT
TRBJ2-1	-	-	TRBV7-2	CASSNRLGGNEQFF	TGTGCCAGCAGCAATAGACTGGGAGGTAATGAGCAGTTCTTC
TRBJ1-2	TRBD1	-	TRBV5-1	CASSLVPGQGGYGYTF	TGCGCCAGCAGCTTGGTTCCGGGACAGGGGGGGTACGGCTACACCTTC
TRBJ1-4	-	-	TRBV9	CASSSSPTAEKLFF	TGTGCCAGCAGCTCCTCACCGACAGCGGAAAAACTGTTTTTT
TRBJ2-7	-	-	TRBV7-2	CASNIAGQRVYEQYF	TGTGCCAGCAACATAGCGGGACAGAGAGTCTACGAGCAGTACTTC
TRBJ2-7	TRBD2	-	TRBV7-2	CASSPIIAGSYEQYF	TGTGCCAGCAGCCCCATCATAGCGGGTTCCTACGAGCAGTACTTC
TRBJ1-1	-	-	TRBV30	CAWNSMNTEAFF	TGTGCCTGGAACAGCATGAACACTGAAGCTTTCTTT
TRBJ1-4	TRBD1	-	TRBV5-6	CASSLASGRGDEKLFF	TGTGCCAGCAGCTTGGCCAGCGGCAGGGGGGATGAAAAACTGTTTTTT
TRBJ1-1	-	once	TRBV12-3/TRBV12-4	CASAYGANTEAFF	TGTGCCAGCGCCTACGGAGCCAACACTGAAGCTTTCTTT
TRBJ1-5	TRBD1	-	TRBV6-5	CAIRGQGNQPQHF	TGTGCCATCCGGGGACAGGGGAATCAGCCCCAGCATTTT
TRBJ2-2	TRBD2	once	TRBV10-3	CAISRALSGGFPGELFF	TGTGCCATCAGCCGGGCCTTGAGCGGGGGGTTCCCCGGGGAGCTGTTTTTT
TRBJ1-5	-	-	TRBV3-1/TRBV3-2	CASSQGANQPQHF	TGTGCCAGCAGCCAGGGGGCGAATCAGCCCCAGCATTTT
TRBJ2-6	-	-	TRBV3-1/TRBV3-2	CASSHPAGAGANVLTF	TGTGCCAGCAGCCACCCGGCAGGGGCCGGGGCCAACGTCCTGACTTTC
TRBJ2-2	TRBD2	-	TRBV3-1/TRBV3-2	CASGGREGGLAGVNTGELFF	TGTGCCAGCGGAGGAAGGGAGGGGGGACTAGCGGGTGTAAACACCGGGGAGCTGTTTTTT
TRBJ1-6	-	-	TRBV15	CATIGELDNSPLHF	TGTGCCACCATCGGGGAATTAGATAATTCACCCCTCCACTTT
TRBJ1-4	-	-	TRBV5-8	CASNNRVEKLFF	TGTGCCAGTAACAACAGGGTTGAAAAACTGTTTTTT
TRBJ2-7	-	-	TRBV29-1	CSVMESYEQYF	TGCAGCGTAATGGAGTCCTACGAGCAGTACTTC
TRBJ2-3	-	-	TRBV3-1/TRBV3-2	CASSQDWPAGGDVSDTQYF	TGTGCCAGCAGCCAAGACTGGCCCGCTGGCGGGGATGTCTCAGATACGCAGTATTTT
TRBJ1-4	TRBD1	-	TRBV18	CASSPGQGEANEKLFF	TGTGCCAGCTCACCGGGACAGGGAGAGGCTAATGAAAAACTGTTTTTT
TRBJ1-5	TRBD1	-	TRBV5-1	CASSLTPGQKNQPQHF	TGCGCCAGCAGCTTGACACCGGGACAGAAGAATCAGCCCCAGCATTTT